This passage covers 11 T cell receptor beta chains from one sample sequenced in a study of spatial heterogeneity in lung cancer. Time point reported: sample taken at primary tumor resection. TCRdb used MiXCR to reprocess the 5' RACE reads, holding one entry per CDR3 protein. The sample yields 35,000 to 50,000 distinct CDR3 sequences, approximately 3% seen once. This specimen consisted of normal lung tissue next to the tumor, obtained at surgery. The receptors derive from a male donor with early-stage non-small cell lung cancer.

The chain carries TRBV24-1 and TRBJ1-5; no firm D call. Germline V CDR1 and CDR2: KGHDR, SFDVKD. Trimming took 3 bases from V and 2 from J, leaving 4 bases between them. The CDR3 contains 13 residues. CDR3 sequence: CATSDDGNQPQHF. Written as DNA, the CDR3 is TGTGCCACCAGTGATGACGGCAATCAGCCCCAGCATTTT.

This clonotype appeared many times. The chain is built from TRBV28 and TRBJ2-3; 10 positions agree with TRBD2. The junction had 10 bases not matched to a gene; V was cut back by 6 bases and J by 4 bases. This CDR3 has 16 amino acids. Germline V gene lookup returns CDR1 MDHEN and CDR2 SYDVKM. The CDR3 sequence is CASRTPSGRGADTQYF. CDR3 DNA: TGTGCCAGCAGAACCCCTAGCGGGAGAGGGGCAGATACGCAGTATTTT. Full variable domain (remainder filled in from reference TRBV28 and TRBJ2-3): DVKVTQSSRYLVKRTGEKVFLECVQDMDHENMFWYRQDPGLGLRLIYFSYDVKMKEKGDIPEGYSVSREKKERFSLILESASTNQTSMYLCASRTPSGRGADTQYFGPGTRLTVL.

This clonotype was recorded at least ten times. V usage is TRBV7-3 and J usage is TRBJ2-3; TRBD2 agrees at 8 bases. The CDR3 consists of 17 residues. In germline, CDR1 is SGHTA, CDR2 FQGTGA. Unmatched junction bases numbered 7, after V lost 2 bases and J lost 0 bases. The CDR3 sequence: CASSLAGGPPSTDTQYF. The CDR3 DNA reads TGTGCCAGCAGCTTAGCGGGAGGCCCCCCTAGCACAGATACGCAGTATTTT.

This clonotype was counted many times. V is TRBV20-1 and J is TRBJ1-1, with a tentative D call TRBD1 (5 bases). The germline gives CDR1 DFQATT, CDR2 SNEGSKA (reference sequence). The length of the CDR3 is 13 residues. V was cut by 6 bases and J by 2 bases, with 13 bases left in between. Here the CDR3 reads CSAPGTVNTEAFF. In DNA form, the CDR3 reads TGCAGTGCCCCCGGGACGGTTAACACTGAAGCTTTCTTT.

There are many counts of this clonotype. The CDR3, as DNA: TGCGCCAGCAGCCAGAGTATCAATGAAAAACTGTTTTTT. This sequence encodes CASSQSINEKLFF. The V gene is TRBV4-1, the J gene TRBJ1-4, with D unclear. CDR3 length: 13 amino acids. Per the germline V gene, CDR1 is MGHRA and CDR2 is YSYEKL. V dropped 3 bases and J dropped 5 bases, with 7 bases sitting between them.

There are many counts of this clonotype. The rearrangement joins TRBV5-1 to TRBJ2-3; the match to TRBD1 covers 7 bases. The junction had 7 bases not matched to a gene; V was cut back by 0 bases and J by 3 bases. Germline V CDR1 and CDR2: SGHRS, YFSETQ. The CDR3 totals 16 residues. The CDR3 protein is CASSLARRDRTDTQYF. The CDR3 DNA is TGCGCCAGCAGCTTGGCCCGCCGGGACAGAACAGATACGCAGTATTTT.

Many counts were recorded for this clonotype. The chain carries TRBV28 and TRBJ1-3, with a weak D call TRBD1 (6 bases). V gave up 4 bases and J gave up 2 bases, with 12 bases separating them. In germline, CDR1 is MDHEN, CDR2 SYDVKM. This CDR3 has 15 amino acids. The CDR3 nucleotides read TGTGCCAGCAGTTCAACAGGGTCCGCTGGAAACACCATATATTTT. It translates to CASSSTGSAGNTIYF.

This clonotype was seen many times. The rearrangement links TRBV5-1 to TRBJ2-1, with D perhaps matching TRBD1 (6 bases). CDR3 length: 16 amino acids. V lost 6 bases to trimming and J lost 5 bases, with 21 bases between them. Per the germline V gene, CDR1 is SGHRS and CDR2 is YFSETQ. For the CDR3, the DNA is TGCGCCAGCACCCTCCTCTTGGGGGCTGCAGACAATGAGCAGTTCTTC. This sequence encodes CASTLLLGAADNEQFF. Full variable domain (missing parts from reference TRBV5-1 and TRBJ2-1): KAGVTQTPRYLIKTRGQQVTLSCSPISGHRSVSWYQQTPGQGLQFLFEYFSETQRNKGNFPGRFSGRQFSNSRSEMNVSTLELGDSALYLCASTLLLGAADNEQFFGPGTRLTVL.

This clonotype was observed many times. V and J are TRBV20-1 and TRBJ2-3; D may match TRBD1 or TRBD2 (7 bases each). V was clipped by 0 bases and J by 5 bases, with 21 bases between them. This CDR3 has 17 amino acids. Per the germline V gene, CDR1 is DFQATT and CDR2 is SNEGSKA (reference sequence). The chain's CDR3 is CSARDLQGFAGEDTQYF. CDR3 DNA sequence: TGCAGTGCTAGAGACCTACAGGGGTTCGCGGGGGAAGATACGCAGTATTTT.

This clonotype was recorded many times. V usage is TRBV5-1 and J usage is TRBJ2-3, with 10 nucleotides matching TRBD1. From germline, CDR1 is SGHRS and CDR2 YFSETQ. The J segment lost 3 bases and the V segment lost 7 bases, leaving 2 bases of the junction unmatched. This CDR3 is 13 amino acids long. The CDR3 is CASQGQGTDTQYF. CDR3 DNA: TGCGCCAGCCAGGGACAGGGGACAGATACGCAGTATTTT.

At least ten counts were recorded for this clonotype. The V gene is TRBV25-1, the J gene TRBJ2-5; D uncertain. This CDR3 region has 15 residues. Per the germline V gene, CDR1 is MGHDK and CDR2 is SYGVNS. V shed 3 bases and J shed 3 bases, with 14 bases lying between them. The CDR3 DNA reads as TGTGCCAGCAGTGACCGCTTCGGAGTCAAAGAGACCCAGTACTTC. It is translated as CASSDRFGVKETQYF.